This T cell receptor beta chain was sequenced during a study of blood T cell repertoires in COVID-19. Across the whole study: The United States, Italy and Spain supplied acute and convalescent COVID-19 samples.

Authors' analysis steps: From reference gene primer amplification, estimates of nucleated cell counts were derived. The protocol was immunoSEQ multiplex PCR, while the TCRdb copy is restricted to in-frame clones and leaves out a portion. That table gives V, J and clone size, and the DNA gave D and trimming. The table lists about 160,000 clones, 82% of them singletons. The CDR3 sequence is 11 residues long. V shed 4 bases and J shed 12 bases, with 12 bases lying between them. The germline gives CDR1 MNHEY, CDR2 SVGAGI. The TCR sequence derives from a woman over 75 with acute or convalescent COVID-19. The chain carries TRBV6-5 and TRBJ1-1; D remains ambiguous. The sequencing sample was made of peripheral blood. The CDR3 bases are TGTGCCAGCAGTTGGCTGGGAGGGTCTTTCTTT. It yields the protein CASSWLGGSFF.